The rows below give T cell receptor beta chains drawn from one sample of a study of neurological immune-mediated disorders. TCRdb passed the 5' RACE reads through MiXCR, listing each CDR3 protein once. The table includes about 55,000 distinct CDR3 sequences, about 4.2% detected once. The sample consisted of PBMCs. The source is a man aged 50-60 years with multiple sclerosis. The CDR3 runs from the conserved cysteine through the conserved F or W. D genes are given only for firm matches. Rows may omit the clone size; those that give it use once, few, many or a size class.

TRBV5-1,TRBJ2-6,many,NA,CASSLDPLGSGANVLTF,TGCGCCAGCAGCTTGGATCCCCTGGGGTCTGGGGCCAACGTCCTGACTTTC
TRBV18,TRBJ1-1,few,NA,CASSPGIDQNTEAFF,TGTGCCAGCTCACCCGGCATAGACCAGAACACTGAAGCTTTCTTT
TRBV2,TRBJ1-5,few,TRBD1,CASNGQGGNQPQNF,TGTGCCAGTAACGGACAGGGAGGGAATCAGCCCCAGAATTTT
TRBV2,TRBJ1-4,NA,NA,CASSKDWTNGREKLFF,TGTGCCAGCAGCAAGGATTGGACAAATGGGAGAGAAAAACTGTTTTTT
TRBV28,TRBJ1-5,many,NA,CASSATRVGFSNQPQHF,TGTGCCAGCAGTGCCACCCGGGTTGGGTTTAGCAATCAGCCCCAGCATTTT
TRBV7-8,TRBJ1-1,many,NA,CASSLREGTEAFF,TGTGCCAGCAGCTTAAGGGAGGGTACTGAAGCTTTCTTT
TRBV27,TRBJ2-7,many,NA,CASSFGSHYEQYF,TGTGCCAGCAGTTTTGGCAGTCACTACGAGCAGTACTTC
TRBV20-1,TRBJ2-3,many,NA,CSARPWADTQYF,TGCAGTGCCAGACCCTGGGCAGATACGCAGTATTTT
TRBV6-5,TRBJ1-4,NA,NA,CASSWRSDEKLFF,TGTGCCAGCAGTTGGAGGAGTGACGAAAAACTGTTTTTT
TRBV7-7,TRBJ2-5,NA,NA,CASSLRQGRETQYF,TGTGCCAGCAGCTTAAGGCAGGGGAGAGAGACCCAGTACTTC
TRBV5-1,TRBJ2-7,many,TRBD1,CASSGGQGASEQYF,TGCGCCAGCAGCGGGGGACAGGGGGCGTCTGAGCAGTACTTC
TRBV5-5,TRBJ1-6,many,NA,CASSLGWGADSPLHF,TGTGCCAGCAGCTTGGGTTGGGGTGCTGATTCACCCCTCCACTTT
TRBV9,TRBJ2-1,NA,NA,CASSETPGSSYNEQFF,TGTGCCAGCAGCGAAACGCCGGGGAGCTCCTACAATGAGCAGTTCTTC
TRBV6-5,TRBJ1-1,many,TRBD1,CASSIDRGGTEAFF,TGTGCCAGCAGTATCGACAGGGGTGGGACTGAAGCTTTCTTT
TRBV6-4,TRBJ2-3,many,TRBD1,CASSDGTGHTDTQYF,TGTGCCAGCAGTGACGGGACAGGGCACACAGATACGCAGTATTTT
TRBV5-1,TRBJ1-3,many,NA,CASSLAGAGNTIYF,TGCGCCAGCAGCTTGGCTGGGGCTGGAAACACCATATATTTT
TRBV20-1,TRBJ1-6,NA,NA,CSARVDYNSPLHF,TGCAGTGCTAGAGTTGATTATAATTCACCCCTCCACTTT
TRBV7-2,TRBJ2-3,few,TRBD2,CASRRAGNTDTQYF,TGTGCCAGCAGAAGAGCGGGAAACACAGATACGCAGTATTTT
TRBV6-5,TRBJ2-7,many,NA,CASSYSGAGWQYF,TGTGCCAGCAGTTACTCGGGAGCTGGGTGGCAGTACTTC
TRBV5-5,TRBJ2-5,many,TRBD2,CASSLAASGGVRETQYF,TGTGCCAGCAGCTTGGCCGCTAGCGGGGGCGTTCGTGAAACCCAGTACTTC
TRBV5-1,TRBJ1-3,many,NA,CASSRGDGNLNSGNTIYF,TGCGCCAGCAGCCGGGGGGACGGCAATCTCAACTCTGGAAACACCATATATTTT
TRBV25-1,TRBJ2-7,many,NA,CASSPYRDGYEQYF,TGTGCCAGCAGTCCCTACAGGGATGGATACGAGCAGTACTTC
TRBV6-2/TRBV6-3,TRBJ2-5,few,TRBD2,CASRGAGGLETQYF,TGTGCCAGCCGAGGAGCGGGGGGGCTCGAGACCCAGTACTTC
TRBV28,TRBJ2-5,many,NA,CASKVGGMGRKTQYF,TGTGCCAGCAAAGTCGGCGGGATGGGTAGGAAGACCCAGTACTTC
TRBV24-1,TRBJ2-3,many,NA,CATSEKPRGDTQYF,TGTGCCACCAGTGAGAAGCCCAGAGGAGATACGCAGTATTTT
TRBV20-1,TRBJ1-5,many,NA,CSGGDLNQPQHF,TGCAGTGGGGGGGACCTCAATCAGCCCCAGCATTTT
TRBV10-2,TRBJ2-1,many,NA,CASERRANEQFF,TGCGCCAGCGAAAGAAGGGCCAATGAGCAGTTCTTC